The 20 T cell receptor delta chains listed next were all sequenced from one sample in a study of gamma-delta chains in newborns, infants, children. TCRdb fed the reads into CATT to redo clone calling. The sample includes 2,300 or so delta-chain clones, 6.5% to 8.5% seen only once; the top ten take over 10%. The sequencing input was blood. The origin of the receptors is a child who was a newborn, infant or young child, either healthy, febrile or measles-vaccinated (not recorded which).

This clone ranks as medium-sized (0.01 to 0.1%). A read error is likely here: a far larger clone is one base away. CDR3 DNA: TGTGCCTGTGGCACCGTACTGGGGGATACCTGGGACACCCGACAGATGTTTTTC. Its protein is CACGTVLGDTWDTRQMFF. This chain connects TRDV2 to TRDJ3, with TRDD3 identical over 11 bases. The CDR3 is 18 residues long. CDR1 is GEAIGNYY and CDR2 is EKD in the germline V gene.

Concerning this clone: This DNA translates differently at residue 11 from the TCRdb protein, which is that of a much larger clone; a read error is likely, and the protein shown is the DNA's own translation. The chain couples TRDV2 to TRDJ3; 8 positions agree with TRDD3. The J segment lost 0 bases and the V segment lost 0 bases, leaving 9 bases of the junction unmatched. Germline V gene data show CDR1 as GEAIGNYY and CDR2 as EKD. The CDR3 runs to 20 residues. CDR3 in DNA: TGTGCCTGTGACACCGTTACTGCTGGGGGAGTCTCCTGGGACACCCGACAGATGTTTTTC. Translated, it gives CACDTVTAGGVSWDTRQMFF.

In its sample, this clone was seen a few times. TCRdb pairs this DNA with a much larger clone's protein that differs at residue 15, likely a read error; the protein shown was translated from the DNA. The chain couples TRDV2 to TRDJ3; 13 bases fit TRDD3. The CDR3 runs to 17 residues. Germline CDR1 and CDR2: GEAIGNYY and EKD. The CDR3 reads CACDTLGDTWDTRQVFF. In nucleotides, the CDR3 is TGTGCCTGTGACACACTGGGGGATACGTGGGACACCCGACAGGTGTTTTTC.

In regard to this clone: A read error may be the cause here, since a much bigger clone is one base away. Here the CDR3 reads CALGELGVLRSTGGYGADTDKLIF. The DNA for the CDR3 is TGTGCTCTTGGGGAACTGGGCGTTCTACGGAGTACTGGGGGATACGGGGCCGACACCGATAAACTCATCTTT. The chain is built from TRDV1 and TRDJ1; 13 nucleotides align to TRDD3. The CDR3 is 24 residues long. V dropped 0 bases and J dropped 0; count of bases not matched to a gene: 22. Germline V CDR1 and CDR2: TSWWSYY, QGS.

This clone showed up just a few times. Sequence at one end of the junction differs from germline and may be a read error. The chain uses TRDV2 and TRDJ3, with a tentative D call TRDD3 (6 bases). This CDR3 region has 19 residues. Germline-derived CDR1 and CDR2 are GEAIGNYY and EKD. CDR3 sequence reads: CACDQGVGGRPWDTRKMFF. The CDR3 DNA sequence: TGTGCCTGTGACCAGGGCGTGGGGGGCCGACCCTGGGACACCCGAAAGATGTTTTTC.

About this clone: This DNA translates differently at residue 12 from the TCRdb protein, which is that of a much larger clone; a read error is likely, and the protein shown is the DNA's own translation. The rearrangement links TRDV2 to TRDJ3; 10 bases are a match to TRDD3. The V gene's germline CDR1 is GEAIGNYY and CDR2 EKD. The CDR3 is 19 residues long. As DNA, the CDR3 is TGTGCCTGTGACTCACTGGGGGATTCTAGCTCCCGGGACACCCGACAGATGTTTTTC. It yields the protein CACDSLGDSSSRDTRQMFF.

This clone was counted only a few times. The protein TCRdb gives is from a much larger clone and does not agree with this DNA's translation at residue 17, likely a read error; the protein shown here comes from the DNA. The chain carries TRDV2 and TRDJ3, with 11 bases identical to TRDD3. This CDR3 region has 19 residues. In germline, CDR1 is GEAIGNYY, CDR2 EKD. The CDR3 is CACDTVGGGYARDTRQVFF. Here the CDR3 DNA reads TGTGCCTGTGACACCGTAGGTGGGGGATACGCTCGGGACACCCGACAGGTGTTTTTC.

This clone was seen only a few times. A read error may explain this, as a much larger clone is one base away. The same CDR3 can be traced to other DNA sequences in this sample. CDR3 residues: CACDALLGDTRSWDTRQMFF. The DNA for the CDR3 is TGTGCCTGTGACGCCCTACTGGGAGATACACGCTCCTGGGACACCCGACAGATGTTTTTC. The chain has TRDV2 and TRDJ3, with a weak D call TRDD3 (6 bases). This CDR3 comprises 20 residues. V gave up 3 bases and J gave up 0 bases, with 20 bases separating them. Germline CDR1 GEAIGNYY, CDR2 EKD.

As regards this clone: The protein held in TCRdb is that of a much larger clone and does not match this DNA's translation at residue 13, likely because of a read error; the protein shown is translated from the DNA. The same CDR3 also results from other DNA sequences found in this sample. This chain joins TRDV2 and TRDJ1, with a weak D call TRDD1 (5 bases). Germline CDR1 reads GEAIGNYY; CDR2 reads EKD. CDR3 length: 18 amino acids. The germline V and J ends were trimmed by 0 bases and 3 bases, with 22 bases remaining between them. The CDR3 region has the DNA TGTGCCTGTGACACCGTTAGGAATAGACTGAGAGAGGCCGATAAACTCATCTTT. Its protein product is CACDTVRNRLREADKLIF.

This clone was detected only a few times. The mismatch at residue 16 between this DNA's translation and the TCRdb protein of a much larger clone likely reflects a read error; the protein shown is translated from the DNA. The V call is TRDV2, the J call TRDJ3; 12 bases line up with TRDD3. CDR3 length: 18 residues. Germline-derived CDR1 and CDR2 are GEAIGNYY and EKD. The CDR3 region has the DNA TGTGCCTGTGACACACTGGGGGATACATCCTGGGACACCCGACAGGTGTTTTTC. It translates to CACDTLGDTSWDTRQVFF.

This clone was seen a handful of times. TCRdb's protein for this DNA is that of a much larger clone and differs from the translation at residue 4, likely a read error; the protein shown is the DNA translation. CDR3 sequence (DNA): TGTGCCTGTGGCACCGTGGGGGATACCTGGGACACCCGACAGATGTTTTTC. It specifies CACGTVGDTWDTRQMFF. The chain carries TRDV2 and TRDJ3, with 9 bases lining up with TRDD3. This CDR3 contains 17 residues. Germline CDR1 is GEAIGNYY and CDR2 is EKD.

This clone is deemed large. Other DNA sequences in the same sample also yield this CDR3. The V and J genes are TRDV2 and TRDJ2, with D possibly TRDD3 on 5 matching bases. Trimming cost V 0 bases and J 2 bases, with 6 bases left between them. The germline gives CDR1 GEAIGNYY, CDR2 EKD. CDR3 size: 14 residues. The CDR3 reads CACDTWGLTAQLFF. The CDR3 DNA reads TGTGCCTGTGACACCTGGGGATTGACAGCACAACTCTTCTTT.

Notes on this clone: One end of the junction varies from germline; a read error may be responsible. The genes are TRDV2 and TRDJ3; the match to TRDD3 covers 10 bases. CDR3 length: 17 residues. The germline CDR1 and CDR2 sequences are GEAIGNYY and EKD. The CDR3, as DNA: TGTGCCTGTGACCCACGGGGGGATACGGGGACTGGCCGAAAGATGTTTTTC. Residues: CACDPRGDTGTGRKMFF.

Notes on this clone: TCRdb has a much larger clone's protein, which differs at residue 8 from the translation of this DNA, likely because of a read error; what is shown is the protein translated from the DNA. The V and J genes are TRDV2 and TRDJ1; tentative D call: TRDD3 (6 bases). CDR1 and CDR2 from the germline V gene are GEAIGNYY and EKD. CDR3 length: 15 amino acids. Trimming left V 1 base short and J 1 base short, with 12 bases between. This chain's CDR3 is CACDTLGQRTDKLIF. The CDR3 DNA is TGTGCCTGTGACACTCTGGGGCAACGCACCGATAAACTCATCTTT.

A remark on this clone: The mismatch at residue 5 between this DNA's translation and the TCRdb protein of a much larger clone likely reflects a read error; the protein shown is translated from the DNA. V is TRDV2 and J is TRDJ3; D is perhaps TRDD3 (5 bases). V lost 3 bases to trimming and J lost 0 bases, with 14 bases between them. In germline, CDR1 is GEAIGNYY, CDR2 EKD. The CDR3 spans 18 residues. The CDR3 coding sequence is TGTGCCTGTGACCCCGTGGGGTCAAGCTCCTGGGACACCCGACAGATGTTTTTC. Translated, it gives CACDPVGSSSWDTRQMFF.

V and J are TRDV2 and TRDJ1; a possible D gene is TRDD3 (5 bases). The CDR3 is made up of 17 amino acids. Germline V lookup: CDR1 GEAIGNYY, CDR2 EKD. V was shortened by 0 bases and J by 4 bases, with 20 bases between the two germline ends. CDR3 protein: CACDTVGLPGKGDKLIF. DNA of the CDR3: TGTGCCTGTGACACCGTGGGACTGCCTGGGAAGGGCGATAAACTCATCTTT.

On this clone itself: A far more abundant clone sits one base away, making this likely a read error. Within the sample, other DNA sequences also encode this same CDR3. This chain links TRDV2 with TRDJ2, with TRDD3 matching over 13 bases. CDR1 and CDR2 (germline): GEAIGNYY, EKD. V lost 3 bases, J lost 8 bases, and 5 bases stayed unmatched. The length of the CDR3 is 15 residues. CDR3 region: CACDVLGDTTAQLFF. The CDR3 DNA is TGTGCCTGTGACGTACTGGGGGATACGACGGCACAACTCTTCTTT.

This clone is categorized as medium-sized (0.01 to 0.1%). A much larger clone sits a single nucleotide away, making a read error possible. Other DNA sequences in this specimen translate into the identical CDR3. The chain is built from TRDV2 and TRDJ3, with 9 bases aligning to TRDD3. After removal of 0 bases from V and 0 bases from J, the junction contained 17 bases not matched to a gene. Looked up from germline, CDR1 is GEAIGNYY and CDR2 is EKD. This CDR3 has 23 residues. The CDR3 DNA reads TGTGCCTGTGACACCGTTCACATCCAAAGGGGATACGAGAGCTCCTGGGACACCCGACAGATGTTTTTC. It codes for CACDTVHIQRGYESSWDTRQMFF.

This clone was seen a handful of times. TCRdb pairs this DNA with a much larger clone's protein that differs at residue 7, likely a read error; the protein shown was translated from the DNA. The chain links TRDV2 to TRDJ3, with a weak D call TRDD3 (5 bases). The CDR3 sequence is 18 residues long. Trimming shortened V by 3 bases and J by 0 bases, and 14 bases separated the two germline ends. Germline lookup yields CDR1 GEAIGNYY and CDR2 EKD. The DNA for the CDR3 is TGTGCCTGTGACGTACTGGAGGACAGCTCCTGGGACACCCGACAGATGTTTTTC. Translation gives CACDVLEDSSWDTRQMFF.

This clone came up a few times. The protein in TCRdb stems from a much larger clone and differs at residue 17 from this DNA's translation, likely a read error; here the protein is translated from the DNA. The chain combines TRDV2 with TRDJ3, with 11 bases aligning to TRDD3. CDR3 length: 19 amino acids. Germline V lookup: CDR1 GEAIGNYY, CDR2 EKD. In nucleotides, the CDR3 is TGTGCCTGTGACACAGTTTCTGGGGGATACTCCTGGGACACCCGACAGACGTTTTTC. It specifies CACDTVSGGYSWDTRQTFF.